These 26 T cell receptor beta chains were sequenced from one sample in a study of blood T cell repertoires in COVID-19. The repertoire was sequenced with immunoSEQ multiplex PCR; TCRdb's copy has only in-frame clones and lacks some. This sample has around 60,000 clones, with more than 80% found just once. The specimen was peripheral blood. These receptors originate from a woman older than 75 with acute or convalescent COVID-19.

The chain carries TRBV7-9 and TRBJ2-4, with a weak D call TRBD2 (6 bases). This CDR3 is 18 amino acids long. V was shortened by 2 bases and J by 0 bases, with 17 bases between the two germline ends. Germline CDR1 SEHNR, CDR2 FQNEAQ (reference sequence). DNA of the CDR3: TGTGCCAGCAGCTTATTCTCCACTCGGGGGTTAGCCAAAAACATTCAGTACTTC. Amino acid sequence: CASSLFSTRGLAKNIQYF.

This chain uses TRBV7-3 with TRBJ2-1; 16 bases are shared with TRBD2. CDR1 SGHTA and CDR2 FQGTGA come from the germline V gene. CDR3 size: 17 residues. Losses at the gene ends were 5 bases for V and 7 bases for J; bases not matched to a gene: 8. CDR3 DNA: TGTGCCAGCAGCCCTCACGGGACTAGCGGGAGGGGGAATGAGCAGTTCTTC. This encodes CASSPHGTSGRGNEQFF.

The genes are TRBV28 and TRBJ1-1; D is perhaps TRBD1 (5 bases). This CDR3 comprises 15 residues. Germline values: CDR1 MDHEN, CDR2 SYDVKM. The V gene lost 1 base and the J gene lost 4 bases, with 13 bases spanning the gap. CDR3 residues: CASSLYGAEGTEAFF. The CDR3 DNA reads TGTGCCAGCAGTTTATATGGGGCGGAGGGCACTGAAGCTTTCTTT.

The chain recombines TRBV5-5 with TRBJ2-1; 7 bases line up with TRBD1. This CDR3 has 17 residues. Germline lookup yields CDR1 SGHKS and CDR2 YYEKEE (reference sequence). Losses at the gene ends were 4 bases for V and 0 bases for J; bases not matched to a gene: 10. CDR3 in DNA: TGTGCCAGCAGCCGGGACAGTAGAACGAGCTCCTACAATGAGCAGTTCTTC. Amino acid sequence: CASSRDSRTSSYNEQFF.

The chain links TRBV6-1 to TRBJ1-6, with a tentative D call TRBD1 (6 bases). The length of the CDR3 is 14 residues. Germline lookup yields CDR1 MNHNS and CDR2 SASEGT. The V gene lost 3 bases and the J gene lost 6 bases, with 9 bases spanning the gap. The CDR3 nucleotides read TGTGCCAGCAGTGAGGACAGCGGTAATTCACCCCTCCACTTT. Its translation is CASSEDSGNSPLHF.

The chain employs TRBV7-3 and TRBJ2-7; 9 positions match TRBD2. The V and J ends lost 6 bases and 4 bases, in that order; junction bases with no gene match: 10. The germline V gene has CDR1 SGHTA and CDR2 FQGTGA. The CDR3 spans 15 residues. DNA for the CDR3: TGTGCCAGCAGTTCAGGACTAGCGCCGGGGTACGAGCAGTACTTC. It codes for CASSSGLAPGYEQYF.

This rearrangement joins TRBV10-3 to TRBJ2-1; TRBD2 agrees at 10 bases. CDR3 length: 15 amino acids. Unmatched junction bases numbered 7, after V lost 3 bases and J lost 8 bases. CDR1 ENHRY and CDR2 SYGVKD come from the germline V gene. The CDR3 loop is CAISELAGPPDEQFF. CDR3 bases: TGTGCCATCAGTGAACTAGCGGGGCCTCCAGATGAGCAGTTCTTC.

The V and J genes are TRBV13 and TRBJ2-3; 13 bases line up with TRBD2. Germline CDR1 is PRHDT and CDR2 is FYEKMQ (reference sequence). There are 17 residues in the CDR3. The V and J ends lost 3 bases and 4 bases, in that order; junction bases with no gene match: 7. The CDR3 sequence is CASSLRTSGRAPDTQYF. The CDR3 coding sequence is TGTGCCAGCAGCTTGCGAACTAGCGGGAGGGCCCCAGATACGCAGTATTTT.

This clone has only a few counts. This rearrangement joins TRBV3-1 (or the pseudogene TRBV3-2) to TRBJ2-1; possible D gene TRBD1, 6 bases. There are 16 residues in the CDR3. CDR1 and CDR2 from the germline V gene are LGHDT and YNNKEL (reference sequence). V shed 2 bases and J shed 5 bases, with 16 bases lying between them. CDR3 DNA sequence: TGTGCCAGCAGCCAAAACAGGGCCCTAAGAAACAATGAGCAGTTCTTC. Residues: CASSQNRALRNNEQFF.

The chain links TRBV5-1 to TRBJ2-7; possibly TRBD2 for D (6 bases). The V and J ends lost 4 bases and 3 bases respectively, with 11 bases between them. CDR3 length equals 13 residues. Per the germline V gene, CDR1 is SGHRS and CDR2 is YFSETQ. This CDR3 reads CASSLRERYEQYF. DNA for the CDR3: TGCGCCAGCAGCCTCCGGGAGCGCTACGAGCAGTACTTC.

The chain employs TRBV10-3 and TRBJ2-1, with TRBD2 matching 10 bases. Germline V lookup: CDR1 ENHRY, CDR2 SYGVKD. The CDR3 has 14 amino acids. Trimming cost V 3 bases and J 9 bases; bases outside gene matches: 5. The CDR3 DNA reads as TGTGCCATCAGTGAAGGGCTAGCGGGAGTTGAGCAGTTCTTC. Its translation is CAISEGLAGVEQFF.

V and J are TRBV10-1 and TRBJ1-6; D is undetermined. V lost 8 bases, J lost 5 bases, and 10 bases lay in between. The CDR3 sequence is 13 residues long. CDR1 is WNHNN, CDR2 SYGVQD, per germline (reference sequence). The CDR3 DNA reads as TGCGCCAGCGGCCGGGAGAATAATTCACCCCTCCACTTT. As protein: CASGRENNSPLHF.

The genes are TRBV5-1 and TRBJ2-3; 7 bases align to TRBD1. The V segment lost 8 bases and the J segment 2 bases; nucleotides outside the gene matches: 8. The CDR3 spans 14 residues. Germline lookup yields CDR1 SGHRS and CDR2 YFSETQ. CDR3 residues: CASSEGQFTDTQYF. DNA for the CDR3: TGCGCCAGTTCCGAGGGACAGTTCACAGATACGCAGTATTTT.

This clone is a singleton in its sample. J is TRBJ1-1 and V is TRBV6-5; no clear D gene. The CDR3 is 13 amino acids. V was trimmed by 0 bases and J by 7 bases, leaving 9 bases between them. Germline loops: CDR1 MNHEY, CDR2 SVGAGI. CDR3 loop: CASSYSSFVEAFF. DNA of the CDR3: TGTGCCAGCAGTTACTCCAGTTTTGTTGAAGCTTTCTTT.

This clone was recorded once. V gene TRBV5-1 combines with J gene TRBJ1-4, with 8 bases identical to TRBD1. Germline V CDR1 and CDR2: SGHRS, YFSETQ. After removal of 0 bases from V and 4 bases from J, the junction contained 2 bases not matched to a gene. The CDR3 runs to 15 residues. This CDR3 is CASSLDTGGNEKLFF. The CDR3 DNA is TGCGCCAGCAGCTTGGATACAGGGGGTAATGAAAAACTGTTTTTT.

The chain combines TRBV7-9 with TRBJ1-2; no clear D. The CDR3 has 13 amino acids. V lost 1 base and J 7 bases, leaving 10 bases between the germline ends. The germline CDR1 and CDR2 sequences are SEHNR and FQNEAQ (reference sequence). This CDR3 is CASSLERVSGYTF. CDR3 bases: TGTGCCAGCAGCTTAGAGCGGGTTAGTGGCTACACCTTC.

This clone was counted only a few times. The V gene is TRBV5-4, the J gene TRBJ2-6; 7 nucleotides align to TRBD1. This CDR3 is built from 19 residues. Trimming cost V 0 bases and J 1 base; bases outside gene matches: 10. Germline values: CDR1 SGHNT, CDR2 YYREEE (reference sequence). In DNA form, the CDR3 reads TGTGCCAGCAGCTTGGGTTCGTGGACAGGTCCGTCTGGGGCCAACGTCCTGACTTTC. Residues: CASSLGSWTGPSGANVLTF. Variable domain in full (rest from reference TRBV5-4 and TRBJ2-6): ETGVTQSPTHLIKTRGQQVTLRCSSQSGHNTVSWYQQALGQGPQFIFQYYREEENGRGNFPPRFSGLQFPNYSSELNVNALELDDSALYLCASSLGSWTGPSGANVLTFGAGSRLTVL.

The V gene is TRBV5-1, the J gene TRBJ2-1, with 9 positions matching TRBD1. Germline V gene lookup returns CDR1 SGHRS and CDR2 YFSETQ. This CDR3 region has 15 residues. V trimming: 4 bases; J trimming: 6 bases; junction bases outside the gene matches: 8. CDR3 coding DNA: TGCGCCAGCAGCGTCTCGGGACAGGGTCCCAATGAGCAGTTCTTC. It specifies CASSVSGQGPNEQFF.

The J gene is TRBJ2-4, the V gene TRBV6-2 or TRBV6-3; 7 bases fit TRBD2. CDR3 length: 16 amino acids. In germline, CDR1 is MNHEY, CDR2 SVGEGT. V trimming: 6 bases; J trimming: 0 bases; junction bases outside the gene matches: 8. Written as DNA, the CDR3 is TGTGCCAGCAGCGACGGGGGGACCATAGCCAAAAACATTCAGTACTTC. As protein: CASSDGGTIAKNIQYF.

The chain couples TRBV28 to TRBJ2-1; the match to TRBD2 covers 8 bases. The CDR3 runs 16 residues. Germline loops: CDR1 MDHEN, CDR2 SYDVKM. The V segment lost 1 base and the J segment 4 bases; nucleotides outside the gene matches: 6. CDR3 sequence (DNA): TGTGCCAGCAGTTTATTTGCTAGCGGGCAATACAATGAGCAGTTCTTC. It is translated as CASSLFASGQYNEQFF. Drawing the rest from reference TRBV28 and TRBJ2-1, the complete variable domain is DVKVTQSSRYLVKRTGEKVFLECVQDMDHENMFWYRQDPGLGLRLIYFSYDVKMKEKGDIPEGYSVSREKKERFSLILESASTNQTSMYLCASSLFASGQYNEQFFGPGTRLTVL.

About this clone itself: Other nucleotide sequences in the sample specify the same CDR3. The J gene is TRBJ2-3, the V gene TRBV5-1; TRBD1 aligns across 12 bases. V shed 3 bases and J 6 bases; nucleotides not matched to a gene: 5. CDR1 and CDR2 from the germline V gene are SGHRS and YFSETQ. This CDR3 region has 15 residues. The CDR3 DNA follows: TGCGCCAGCAGCTCGGGACAGGGGGCGGCGGATACGCAGTATTTT. It specifies CASSSGQGAADTQYF.

The chain has TRBV19 and TRBJ2-7; the match to TRBD1 covers 8 bases. The length of the CDR3 is 14 residues. J lost 2 bases, V lost 4 bases, and 4 bases had no gene match. Per germline, CDR1 LNHDA and CDR2 SQIVND (reference sequence). CDR3 sequence (DNA): TGTGCCAGTAGTACGGGACAGGCAGCCTACGAGCAGTACTTC. It translates to CASSTGQAAYEQYF.

The chain is built from TRBV5-4 and TRBJ1-2; D is ambiguous. Germline V gene lookup returns CDR1 SGHNT and CDR2 YYREEE (reference sequence). This CDR3 spans 12 amino acids. V shed 2 bases and J shed 6 bases, with 8 bases lying between them. CDR3: CASSLPRNGYTF. CDR3 in DNA: TGTGCCAGCAGCTTACCCAGGAATGGCTACACCTTC.

V and J are TRBV28 and TRBJ2-1; TRBD1 might be the D (6 bases). Germline V gene data show CDR1 as MDHEN and CDR2 as SYDVKM. V gave up 6 bases and J gave up 0 bases, with 21 bases separating them. The CDR3 runs to 18 residues. The CDR3: CASRNPPGRGGSYNEQFF. The CDR3 DNA reads TGTGCCAGCAGAAATCCCCCGGGGAGAGGGGGCTCCTACAATGAGCAGTTCTTC.

This chain connects TRBV9 to TRBJ1-1; the match to TRBD1 covers 9 bases. Germline values: CDR1 SGDLS, CDR2 YYNGEE. Trimming at V came to 5 bases and at J to 4 bases, leaving 6 bases not matched to a gene. The CDR3 has 14 residues. For the CDR3, the DNA is TGTGCCAGCAGGGGGGACAGGGTCAGCACTGAAGCTTTCTTT. Its protein product is CASRGDRVSTEAFF.

Here the CDR3 reads CASSLRTSSLSSYEQYF. The CDR3 DNA sequence: TGCGCCAGCAGCCTACGGACTAGCTCACTCAGCTCCTACGAGCAGTACTTC. The V and J genes are TRBV5-1 and TRBJ2-7; 8 positions match TRBD2. CDR1 is SGHRS and CDR2 is YFSETQ in the germline V gene. The CDR3 is 17 residues long. The ends lost 4 bases at V and 0 bases at J; junction bases unmatched: 12. Combining the CDR3 with reference TRBV5-1 and TRBJ2-7 gives the whole variable domain KAGVTQTPRYLIKTRGQQVTLSCSPISGHRSVSWYQQTPGQGLQFLFEYFSETQRNKGNFPGRFSGRQFSNSRSEMNVSTLELGDSALYLCASSLRTSSLSSYEQYFGPGTRLTVT.